Below, 32 T cell receptor beta chains from the same sample are listed, as sequenced in a study of lymphopenia after photon versus proton radiotherapy. Only in-frame clones appear in the TCRdb table, and some are missing; sequencing was by immunoSEQ multiplex PCR. The sample has more than 25,000 clones; roughly 88% are singletons. The material was peripheral blood, obtained from a patient treated with photon-based radiotherapy. The receptors were sampled from a woman aged 50 to 60 with pancreatic cancer.

The gene calls are TRBV5-4 and TRBJ2-3, with 11 bases matching TRBD2. V was pared by 4 bases and J by 2 bases, with 6 bases of the junction left unmatched. Germline V gene data show CDR1 as SGHNT and CDR2 as YYREEE (reference sequence). CDR3 length: 16 amino acids. The CDR3 DNA reads as TGTGCCAGCAGCCCTATAGCGGGAGGGAACACAGATACGCAGTATTTT. It encodes CASSPIAGGNTDTQYF.

The genes are TRBV6-4 and TRBJ2-2, with 8 bases fitting TRBD2. Germline-derived CDR1 and CDR2 are MRHNA and SNTAGT. V lost 5 bases, J lost 5 bases, and 16 bases stayed unmatched. This CDR3 comprises 18 residues. CDR3 sequence: CASSKPGLAPRRTGELFF. The CDR3 DNA sequence: TGTGCCAGCAGTAAGCCCGGACTAGCCCCTAGGAGGACCGGGGAGCTGTTTTTT.

The V call is TRBV11-2, the J call TRBJ2-1, with 7 bases lining up with TRBD2. The CDR3 is 17 amino acids. V gave up 0 bases and J gave up 2 bases; unmatched junction bases: 7. The germline CDR1 and CDR2 sequences are SGHAT and FQNNGV. CDR3 in amino acids: CASSLDHRGGAYNEQFF. DNA for the CDR3: TGTGCCAGCAGCTTAGATCACCGGGGAGGGGCCTACAATGAGCAGTTCTTC. Supplemented by reference TRBV11-2 and TRBJ2-1, the full variable domain reads EAGVAQSPRYKIIEKRQSVAFWCNPISGHATLYWYQQILGQGPKLLIQFQNNGVVDDSQLPKDRFSAERLKGVDSTLKIQPAKLEDSAVYLCASSLDHRGGAYNEQFFGPGTRLTVL.

This chain joins TRBV29-1 and TRBJ2-3; 10 bases fit TRBD2. CDR1 and CDR2 from the germline V gene are SQVTM and ANQGSEA. V trimming: 7 bases; J trimming: 5 bases; junction bases outside the gene matches: 15. The CDR3 covers 16 residues. The CDR3 nucleotides are TGCAGCGCCGACTCGGGGCTAGCGGGAGTGGGAGATACGCAGTATTTT. Its protein is CSADSGLAGVGDTQYF.

The CDR3 protein is CASSLQSPNQPQHF. Written as DNA, the CDR3 is TGTGCCAGCAGCTTACAGTCGCCCAATCAGCCCCAGCATTTT. The chain recombines TRBV7-2 with TRBJ1-5; D not certain. Looked up from germline, CDR1 is SGHTA and CDR2 is FQGNSA. V was pared by 2 bases and J by 3 bases, with 8 bases between. CDR3 length equals 14 residues.

This clone was counted a few times. This chain links TRBV7-6 with TRBJ1-5, with 7 bases identical to TRBD1. The J segment lost 5 bases and the V segment lost 5 bases, leaving 9 bases of the junction unmatched. CDR3 size: 15 residues. The germline gives CDR1 SGHVS, CDR2 FNYEAQ. CDR3 DNA: TGTGCCAGCAGCCCACTGACAGGGACCGATCAGCCCCAGCATTTT. Protein: CASSPLTGTDQPQHF.

The V call is TRBV25-1, the J call TRBJ1-1, with D uncertain. The V end lost 4 bases, the J end lost 7 bases, and 7 bases lay between the germline ends. The CDR3 is 11 amino acids. Germline values: CDR1 MGHDK, CDR2 SYGVNS. CDR3 in DNA: TGTGCCAGCAGTGGGTCCGTTGAAGCTTTCTTT. Residues: CASSGSVEAFF. Variable domain in full (rest from reference TRBV25-1 and TRBJ1-1): EADIYQTPRYLVIGTGKKITLECSQTMGHDKMYWYQQDPGMELHLIHYSYGVNSTEKGDLSSESTVSRIRTEHFPLTLESARPSHTSQYLCASSGSVEAFFGQGTRLTVV.

The chain uses TRBV7-2 and TRBJ2-4, with 7 bases matching TRBD1. Germline V gene data show CDR1 as SGHTA and CDR2 as FQGNSA. The J segment lost 1 base and the V segment lost 1 base, leaving 1 base of the junction unmatched. This CDR3 has 15 amino acids. The CDR3 here is CASSLGGQAKNIQYF. The CDR3 DNA follows: TGTGCCAGCAGCTTAGGGGGACAGGCCAAAAACATTCAGTACTTC.

This sequence joins TRBV28 and TRBJ2-5, with 7 positions matching TRBD1. The V and J ends lost 5 bases and 2 bases, in that order; junction bases with no gene match: 8. Germline CDR1 reads MDHEN; CDR2 reads SYDVKM. This CDR3 has 15 residues. This chain's CDR3 is CASSDIQGRQETQYF. Here the CDR3 DNA reads TGTGCCAGCAGTGACATACAGGGGAGACAAGAGACCCAGTACTTC.

The chain uses TRBV11-2 and TRBJ2-3; D remains ambiguous. Germline values: CDR1 SGHAT, CDR2 FQNNGV. This CDR3 is built from 12 residues. The germline V and J ends were trimmed by 2 bases and 4 bases, with 4 bases remaining between them. The CDR3 bases are TGTGCCAGCAGCTTACTAGCAGATACGCAGTATTTT. It yields the protein CASSLLADTQYF.

This clone turned up a few times. V usage is TRBV29-1 and J usage is TRBJ1-2; D not certain. CDR1 is SQVTM and CDR2 is ANQGSEA in the germline V gene. The CDR3 has 11 residues. The V and J ends lost 7 bases and 8 bases respectively, with 14 bases between them. The CDR3 DNA is TGCAGCGCCCGAAGGGAGGGAGGCTACACCTTC. This sequence encodes CSARREGGYTF.

The J gene is TRBJ2-3, the V gene TRBV2; 8 bases are shared with TRBD2. Germline V gives CDR1 SNHLY, CDR2 FYNNEI. V was pared by 2 bases and J by 1 base, with 2 bases of the junction left unmatched. This CDR3 contains 15 residues. The CDR3 protein is CASSEMTSGTDTQYF. Written as DNA, the CDR3 is TGTGCCAGCAGTGAAATGACTAGCGGCACAGATACGCAGTATTTT. The whole variable domain, remainder taken from reference TRBV2 and TRBJ2-3, is EPEVTQTPSHQVTQMGQEVILRCVPISNHLYFYWYRQILGQKVEFLVSFYNNEISEKSEIFDDQFSVERPDGSNFTLKIRSTKLEDSAMYFCASSEMTSGTDTQYFGPGTRLTVL.

The chain recombines TRBV4-2 with TRBJ2-2; TRBD1 might be the D (5 bases). The CDR3 spans 17 residues. Germline V gives CDR1 LGHNA, CDR2 YNFKEQ. V dropped 0 bases and J dropped 1 base, with 12 bases sitting between them. The CDR3 DNA reads TGTGCCAGCAGCCAAGATCAGGGATCCCTGAACACCGGGGAGCTGTTTTTT. Protein product: CASSQDQGSLNTGELFF.

The rearrangement joins TRBV5-4 to TRBJ2-3; the D is unclear. This CDR3 comprises 16 residues. Trimming stripped 1 base from V and 3 bases from J, with 15 bases between. The germline gives CDR1 SGHNT, CDR2 YYREEE (reference sequence). The CDR3 protein is CASSLRSLLGTDTQYF. Written as DNA, the CDR3 is TGTGCCAGCAGCTTGAGATCCCTTCTTGGAACAGATACGCAGTATTTT.

The rearrangement joins TRBV19 to TRBJ2-5; D is tentatively TRBD1 or TRBD2 (5 bases each). Germline CDR1 and CDR2: LNHDA and SQIVND (reference sequence). The CDR3 has 14 residues. V was clipped by 1 base and J by 11 bases, with 17 bases between them. This CDR3 reads CASSIGTSLGEQYF. In DNA form, the CDR3 reads TGTGCCAGTAGTATAGGGACATCGCTGGGAGAGCAGTACTTC.

As for this clone: A junction end diverges from the germline sequence, so it may reflect a read error. CDR3 nucleotide sequence: TGTGCCAGCAGCTTAGCGAAGGGGGAGCTAGACTTC. Amino acids: CASSLAKGELDF. The chain links TRBV7-9 to TRBJ1-2; possible D gene TRBD1, 6 bases. The CDR3 runs to 12 residues. In germline, CDR1 is SEHNR, CDR2 FQNEAQ (reference sequence).

The chain carries TRBV28 and TRBJ1-5; D may be TRBD1 (6 bases). V lost 2 bases, J lost 0 bases, and 8 bases lay in between. Per the germline V gene, CDR1 is MDHEN and CDR2 is SYDVKM. CDR3 length: 15 residues. The CDR3 sequence is CASSLVGASNQPQHF. The DNA of the CDR3 is TGTGCCAGCAGTTTAGTGGGGGCTAGCAATCAGCCCCAGCATTTT.

The V call is TRBV28, the J call TRBJ2-5; 7 bases match TRBD1. This CDR3 is built from 14 residues. Trimming removed 2 bases from V and 4 bases from J; junction bases left unmatched: 4. Looked up from germline, CDR1 is MDHEN and CDR2 is SYDVKM. The CDR3 DNA sequence: TGTGCCAGCAGTTTACAGGGGGTGGGAGAGACCCAGTACTTC. Protein product: CASSLQGVGETQYF.

V usage is TRBV5-1 and J usage is TRBJ2-7, with a tentative D call TRBD2 (8 bases). CDR3 length equals 19 residues. V lost 6 bases to trimming and J lost 0 bases, with 28 bases between them. CDR1 SGHRS and CDR2 YFSETQ come from the germline V gene. The CDR3 coding sequence is TGCGCCAGCAAGATCCGGGACAGTCGGACGGGAGGGCCCTCCTACGAGCAGTACTTC. Amino acid sequence: CASKIRDSRTGGPSYEQYF.

The V call is TRBV18, the J call TRBJ2-2; no definite D call. The CDR3 spans 13 residues. Germline V CDR1 and CDR2: KGHSH, LQKENI. Trimming removed 4 bases from V and 5 bases from J, with 8 bases in between. Here the CDR3 reads CASSREGTGELFF. The CDR3 nucleotides are TGTGCCAGCTCACGGGAAGGGACCGGGGAGCTGTTTTTT.

This clone occurred a few times. V is TRBV7-2 and J is TRBJ2-1; D perhaps matches TRBD2 (5 bases). In germline, CDR1 is SGHTA, CDR2 FQGNSA. The germline V and J ends were trimmed by 4 bases and 1 base, with 11 bases remaining between them. This CDR3 comprises 15 residues. For the CDR3, the DNA is TGTGCCAGCAGCTCAGGAAGCGGTTCCTACAATGAGCAGTTCTTC. Translating it yields CASSSGSGSYNEQFF.

The gene calls are TRBV15 and TRBJ2-1, with D maybe TRBD2 (6 bases). Germline V gene data show CDR1 as LNHNV and CDR2 as YYDKDF (reference sequence). The CDR3 has 14 residues. V was cut by 5 bases and J by 8 bases, with 16 bases left in between. The CDR3 DNA reads as TGTGCCACCAGCCTTTACGGCCCGGGGGATGAGCAGTTCTTC. This codes for CATSLYGPGDEQFF. The full variable domain, completed using reference TRBV15 and TRBJ2-1, is DAMVIQNPRYQVTQFGKPVTLSCSQTLNHNVMYWYQQKSSQAPKLLFHYYDKDFNNEADTPDNFQSRRPNTSFCFLDIRSPGLGDTAMYLCATSLYGPGDEQFFGPGTRLTVL.

The chain recombines TRBV5-4 with TRBJ2-1; 8 nucleotides match TRBD2. Germline CDR1 reads SGHNT; CDR2 reads YYREEE (reference sequence). The junction had 4 bases not matched to a gene; V was cut back by 2 bases and J by 9 bases. The CDR3 spans 13 residues. The CDR3 nucleotides are TGTGCCAGCAGCTTTAGGGCGGGAGGTGAGCAGTTCTTC. Protein sequence: CASSFRAGGEQFF.

This clone was seen just once. V and J are TRBV28 and TRBJ1-5, with 8 bases fitting TRBD1. The CDR3 sequence is 14 residues long. Germline V gene data show CDR1 as MDHEN and CDR2 as SYDVKM. V lost 5 bases to trimming and J lost 7 bases; unmatched junction nucleotides: 7. In DNA, the CDR3 is TGTGCCAGCAGTGGACAGGGAAGGGACCAGCCCCAGCATTTT. Residues: CASSGQGRDQPQHF.

This clone showed up just a few times. This chain uses TRBV5-1 with TRBJ2-3, with TRBD2 as a possible D gene (6 bases). The CDR3 is 15 amino acids. In germline, CDR1 is SGHRS, CDR2 YFSETQ. The V gene lost 0 bases and the J gene lost 3 bases, with 11 bases spanning the gap. The CDR3 DNA is TGCGCCAGCAGCTTGGCGGGAGAACGAACAGATACGCAGTATTTT. As protein: CASSLAGERTDTQYF.

The chain uses TRBV19 and TRBJ1-1; TRBD1 might be the D (5 bases). V was shortened by 2 bases and J by 0 bases, with 22 bases between the two germline ends. Germline CDR1 reads LNHDA; CDR2 reads SQIVND (reference sequence). The CDR3 spans 19 residues. The chain's CDR3 is CASSIRWGGAGTLNTEAFF. The DNA for the CDR3 is TGTGCCAGTAGTATAAGGTGGGGCGGTGCCGGCACTTTGAACACTGAAGCTTTCTTT. The variable domain in full, with the rest retrieved from reference TRBV19 and TRBJ1-1, is DGGITQSPKYLFRKEGQNVTLSCEQNLNHDAMYWYRQDPGQGLRLIYYSQIVNDFQKGDIAEGYSVSREKKESFPLTVTSAQKNPTAFYLCASSIRWGGAGTLNTEAFFGQGTRLTVV.

This clone appeared once. This chain joins TRBV18 and TRBJ2-1, with 7 bases identical to TRBD2. From germline, CDR1 is KGHSH and CDR2 LQKENI. With V trimmed by 3 bases and J by 3 bases, 8 bases remained unmatched. The length of the CDR3 is 16 residues. The CDR3 DNA sequence: TGTGCCAGCTCACCCGGGACCGGCGGGGGCTACAATGAGCAGTTCTTC. As protein: CASSPGTGGGYNEQFF.

The rearrangement joins TRBV9 to TRBJ2-1; 11 nucleotides line up with TRBD2. The CDR3 covers 14 residues. From germline, CDR1 is SGDLS and CDR2 YYNGEE. Unmatched junction bases numbered 0, after V lost 3 bases and J lost 4 bases. The CDR3, as DNA: TGTGCCAGCAGCGGGACTAGCGGGTACAATGAGCAGTTCTTC. Protein sequence: CASSGTSGYNEQFF.

The chain has TRBV5-1 and TRBJ1-4; D unclear. Germline V gives CDR1 SGHRS, CDR2 YFSETQ. This CDR3 spans 13 amino acids. V shed 4 bases and J shed 7 bases, with 11 bases lying between them. As DNA, the CDR3 is TGCGCCAGCAGCGTAAGGGATGCTGAAAAACTGTTTTTT. This gives the protein CASSVRDAEKLFF.

CDR3 loop: CASSALVTTGELFF. The CDR3, as DNA: TGTGCCAGTAGTGCCCTCGTCACTACCGGGGAGCTGTTTTTT. J is TRBJ2-2 and V is TRBV19; D unclear. Trimming took off 5 bases at V and 5 bases at J, with 12 bases between the two ends. Germline CDR1 is LNHDA and CDR2 is SQIVND (reference sequence). This CDR3 region has 14 residues.

The CDR3 here is CASSLVQGAYEQYF. The DNA of the CDR3 is TGTGCCAGCAGCTTGGTGCAGGGTGCCTACGAGCAGTACTTC. This chain joins TRBV5-5 and TRBJ2-7; D might be TRBD1 (5 bases). The V gene lost 0 bases and the J gene lost 2 bases, with 9 bases spanning the gap. This CDR3 has 14 amino acids. Germline CDR1 and CDR2: SGHKS and YYEKEE (reference sequence).

V and J are TRBV6-1 and TRBJ1-2; no reliable D call. The length of the CDR3 is 16 residues. V lost 3 bases and J lost 9, with 23 bases in between. Looked up from germline, CDR1 is MNHNS and CDR2 is SASEGT. Written as DNA, the CDR3 is TGTGCCAGCAGTGACCCTGGACGGGAAGGTTCGATAAGCTACACCTTC. Protein: CASSDPGREGSISYTF.